These 28 T cell receptor beta chains came from one sample sequenced in a study of post-analysis software for immune sequencing data (dated by TCRdb to the mid-2010s). Points the paper makes about the study in general: Patients showed significantly higher frequencies than controls for a handful of TRBV segments, among them TRBV5-6, TRBV5-1 and TRBV20-1.

The library relied on PCR. TCRdb names Illumina HiSeq 2500 as the instrument used. To reduce PCR and sequencing biases, unique molecular identifiers were built into the TCR beta cDNA libraries. In TCRdb, the public reads were trimmed at Q25 with fastp and aligned with MiXCR, with productive beta chains retained. When rows share a CDR3 protein, they turn into one entry using the most common DNA and genes. Recorded for this sample are 400,000 to 500,000 distinct CDR3 sequences; approximately 42% of them occurred a single time. The biggest ten clones account for approximately 7.1% of the sample. For these TCRs, the target antigens are not known. Sequences were obtained from blood. These receptors all stem from a girl aged 2-10 years with multiple sclerosis.

The genes are TRBV29-1 and TRBJ2-3; 8 bases line up with TRBD1. With 6 bases clipped from V and 0 bases from J, the junction kept 8 bases outside the gene matches. This CDR3 is 15 amino acids long. Germline CDR1 is SQVTM and CDR2 is ANQGSEA. The CDR3, as DNA: TGCAGCGTGGGCTACGGACAGGGAAGCACAGATACGCAGTATTTT. Protein sequence: CSVGYGQGSTDTQYF.

This clonotype has only a few counts. CDR3 nucleotides: TGTGCCATCAGTGTGGCTAGCGGGAGTTGGGATGAGCAGTTCTTC. Amino acid sequence: CAISVASGSWDEQFF. This sequence joins TRBV10-3 and TRBJ2-1; 10 nucleotides agree with TRBD2. Germline V gives CDR1 ENHRY, CDR2 SYGVKD. The length of the CDR3 is 15 residues. The junction had 8 bases not matched to a gene; V was cut back by 4 bases and J by 8 bases.

The J gene is TRBJ2-1, the V gene TRBV4-1; D is unclear. The V gene's germline CDR1 is MGHRA and CDR2 YSYEKL. The CDR3 is 14 amino acids. Between the trimmed V and J ends, which lost 8 bases and 2 bases, there was a span of 13 bases. Here the CDR3 reads CASGVAVAYNEQFF. Here the CDR3 DNA reads TGCGCCAGCGGGGTGGCGGTTGCCTACAATGAGCAGTTCTTC.

This clonotype was recorded a few times. CDR3 residues: CASSQDPLAGHTDTQYF. The CDR3 DNA is TGCGCCAGCAGCCAAGACCCCCTAGCGGGACACACAGATACGCAGTATTTT. The rearrangement uses TRBV4-3 and TRBJ2-3; the match to TRBD2 covers 9 bases. The V segment lost 0 bases and the J segment 2 bases; nucleotides outside the gene matches: 6. CDR3 length equals 17 residues. Germline V gives CDR1 LGHNA, CDR2 YSLEER.

This chain connects TRBV7-2 to TRBJ2-1; 12 bases match TRBD2. V trimming: 2 bases; J trimming: 8 bases; junction bases outside the gene matches: 7. Germline V gene lookup returns CDR1 SGHTA and CDR2 FQGNSA. CDR3 length equals 16 residues. The CDR3, as DNA: TGTGCCAGCAGCTTACTTCCTAGCGGGAGGGGCGATGAGCAGTTCTTC. This translates into CASSLLPSGRGDEQFF.

A few counts support this clonotype. The chain employs TRBV6-6 and TRBJ1-5; D is possibly TRBD1 (5 bases). Germline V CDR1 and CDR2: MNHNY, SVGAGI (reference sequence). CDR3 size: 14 residues. The V gene lost 2 bases and the J gene lost 4 bases, with 9 bases spanning the gap. The CDR3: CASSYARGNQPQHF. The CDR3 nucleotides are TGTGCCAGCAGTTACGCTCGGGGGAATCAGCCCCAGCATTTT.

Points on this clonotype: One end of the junction fails to match germline, which may point to a read error. The chain has TRBV29-1 and TRBJ2-2; D might be TRBD2 (5 bases). The germline V gene encodes CDR1 SQVTM and CDR2 ANQGSEA. The CDR3 runs 13 residues. This chain's CDR3 is CSIEGLNTGELFF. Here the CDR3 DNA reads TGCAGCATTGAAGGACTCAACACCGGGGAGCTGTTTTTT.

The V call is TRBV7-2, the J call TRBJ2-3, with a possible D match to TRBD2 (6 bases). Trimming left V 5 bases short and J 1 base short, with 13 bases between. Per germline, CDR1 SGHTA and CDR2 FQGNSA. The CDR3 runs to 15 residues. As DNA, the CDR3 is TGTGCCAGCAGCCCGACGGGGGATCGCACAGATACGCAGTATTTT. It translates to CASSPTGDRTDTQYF.

The V call is TRBV5-1, the J call TRBJ2-5; D may be TRBD2 (6 bases). Germline CDR1 reads SGHRS; CDR2 reads YFSETQ. The ends were cut back, 3 bases at V and 5 bases at J, with 17 bases in the middle. The CDR3 is made up of 15 amino acids. The DNA of the CDR3 is TGCGCCAGCAGCTCTGGGGCGGTCGCGGGGGAGACCCAGTACTTC. The encoded protein is CASSSGAVAGETQYF.

The J gene is TRBJ1-2, the V gene TRBV5-1; no firm D call. From germline, CDR1 is SGHRS and CDR2 YFSETQ. CDR3 size: 14 residues. V was clipped by 0 bases and J by 3 bases, with 9 bases between them. CDR3 DNA: TGCGCCAGCAGCTTGGTAGGGAGTCACTATGGCTACACCTTC. The encoded protein is CASSLVGSHYGYTF.

The rearrangement uses TRBV4-2 and TRBJ2-1, with TRBD2 matching over 9 bases. Germline CDR1 LGHNA, CDR2 YNFKEQ. This CDR3 is built from 18 residues. V was clipped by 0 bases and J by 4 bases; unmatched bases: 10. In DNA, the CDR3 is TGTGCCAGCAGCCAAGATCTACCCCCAGCGGGAGGTTACAATGAGCAGTTCTTC. Protein sequence: CASSQDLPPAGGYNEQFF.

V usage is TRBV7-9 and J usage is TRBJ2-1; TRBD2 agrees at 7 bases. The V and J ends lost 5 bases and 10 bases, in that order; junction bases with no gene match: 11. This CDR3 has 14 residues. Germline loops: CDR1 SEHNR, CDR2 FQNEAQ (reference sequence). For the CDR3, the DNA is TGTGCCAGCAGCCGAATCGCCCTAGCGGCCGAGCAGTTCTTC. It translates to CASSRIALAAEQFF. The full variable domain, with the rest looked up from reference TRBV7-9 and TRBJ2-1, is DTGVSQNPRHKITKRGQNVTFRCDPISEHNRLYWYRQTLGQGPEFLTYFQNEAQLEKSRLLSDRFSAERPKGSFSTLEIQRTEQGDSAMYLCASSRIALAAEQFFGPGTRLTVL.

The chain recombines TRBV24-1 with TRBJ2-4, with D tentatively TRBD1 (6 bases). Judging by the DNA end, TRBJ2-7 fits better; the J call may be wrong. The germline CDR1 and CDR2 sequences are KGHDR and SFDVKD. The CDR3 extends over 13 amino acids. For the CDR3, the DNA is TGTGCCACCAGTGGAGCCAGGGGCTACGAGCAGTACTTC. It yields the protein CATSGARGYEQYF.

This clonotype appeared once. The chain uses TRBV5-1 and TRBJ1-1; 8 bases match TRBD1. Germline CDR1 and CDR2: SGHRS and YFSETQ. This CDR3 contains 15 residues. Trimming removed 3 bases from V and 3 bases from J; junction bases left unmatched: 7. The CDR3 nucleotides read TGCGCCAGCAGCTCCACAGGGGGAGAGGACACTGAAGCTTTCTTT. Translating it yields CASSSTGGEDTEAFF.

This chain links TRBV7-9 with TRBJ2-7; TRBD2 matches at 7 bases. The germline CDR1 and CDR2 sequences are SEHNR and FQNEAQ (reference sequence). With 6 bases clipped from V and 4 bases from J, the junction kept 12 bases outside the gene matches. The CDR3 sequence is 15 residues long. The CDR3 loop reads CASSRSAGERYEQYF. CDR3 coding DNA: TGTGCCAGCAGTCGCTCCGCGGGGGAGAGATACGAGCAGTACTTC.

V gene TRBV10-3 combines with J gene TRBJ2-5; 7 nucleotides align to TRBD2. Trimming at V came to 3 bases and at J to 3 bases, leaving 1 base not matched to a gene. The CDR3 sequence is 13 residues long. CDR1 is ENHRY and CDR2 is SYGVKD in the germline V gene. The CDR3 nucleotides read TGTGCCATCAGTGATCGGGGGGAAGAGACCCAGTACTTC. This encodes CAISDRGEETQYF.

There are a few counts of this clonotype. This chain uses TRBV7-8 with TRBJ2-1; the D gene is possibly TRBD1 (6 bases). The CDR3 contains 15 residues. Trimming pared 1 base from V and 2 bases from J, leaving 9 bases between. Germline loops: CDR1 SGHVS, CDR2 FQNEAQ. In DNA form, the CDR3 reads TGTGCCAGCAGCTTAGTCAGGGGCACCTACAATGAGCAGTTCTTC. Its protein product is CASSLVRGTYNEQFF.

The chain uses TRBV19 and TRBJ2-1, with D possibly TRBD2 on 6 matching bases. Deletions cut 3 bases from V and 12 bases from J, with 12 bases between. CDR3 size: 12 residues. CDR1 LNHDA and CDR2 SQIVND come from the germline V gene (reference sequence). The CDR3 here is CASSILGEAQFF. The CDR3 region has the DNA TGTGCCAGTAGTATTTTGGGGGAGGCGCAGTTCTTC.

This clonotype was detected a few times. The rearrangement uses TRBV10-2 and TRBJ2-1; 10 nucleotides align to TRBD2. The CDR3 sequence is 17 residues long. Looked up from germline, CDR1 is WSHSY and CDR2 is SAAADI. V shed 0 bases, J shed 9 bases, and the junction held 11 bases outside the gene matches. The CDR3 region is CASSESGLAGEIGEQFF. CDR3 sequence (DNA): TGCGCCAGCAGTGAGTCGGGTCTAGCGGGAGAAATAGGTGAGCAGTTCTTC.

This clonotype was seen only a few times. The J gene is TRBJ2-7, the V gene TRBV11-2; 10 nucleotides agree with TRBD2. The CDR3 is made up of 15 amino acids. V lost 3 bases to trimming and J lost 3 bases; unmatched junction nucleotides: 5. Germline CDR1 and CDR2: SGHAT and FQNNGV. The DNA of the CDR3 is TGTGCCAGCAGCTTCTCTAGCGGGAGCTTCTACGAGCAGTACTTC. It encodes CASSFSSGSFYEQYF.

Regarding this clonotype: Given a much more abundant clone one base away, this may be a read error. The gene calls are TRBV30 and TRBJ2-5, with D perhaps TRBD1 (5 bases). V was trimmed by 4 bases and J by 2 bases, leaving 17 bases between them. Per germline, CDR1 GTSNPN and CDR2 SVGIG (reference sequence). The CDR3 spans 15 residues. The CDR3 nucleotides read TGTGCCTGGAACGCCAACACAGGACCGCAAGAGACCCAGTACTTC. Protein product: CAWNANTGPQETQYF. Variable domain in full (rest from reference TRBV30 and TRBJ2-5): SQTIHQWPATLVQPVGSPLSLECTVEGTSNPNLYWYRQAAGRGLQLLFYSVGIGQISSEVPQNLSASRPQDRQFILSSKKLLLSDSGFYLCAWNANTGPQETQYFGPGTRLLVL.

This chain links TRBV5-1 with TRBJ1-2; D call uncertain. Germline CDR1 SGHRS, CDR2 YFSETQ. The CDR3 contains 14 residues. V lost 0 bases to trimming and J lost 3 bases, with 9 bases between them. CDR3 loop: CASSLVDGDYGYTF. CDR3 coding DNA: TGCGCCAGCAGCTTGGTGGACGGCGACTATGGCTACACCTTC.

This clonotype has just one count. This sequence joins TRBV19 and TRBJ2-1, with a weak D call TRBD2 (6 bases). Germline CDR1 reads LNHDA; CDR2 reads SQIVND (reference sequence). The CDR3 covers 13 residues. The V end was cut by 5 bases, the J end by 9 bases, with 14 bases between. CDR3 bases: TGTGCCAGTAGTGAGGGACTTCGAGGTGAGCAGTTCTTC. Translating it yields CASSEGLRGEQFF.

This clonotype turned up a few times. V gene TRBV12-3 or TRBV12-4 combines with J gene TRBJ2-6; D uncertain. The CDR3 has 13 amino acids. Trimming stripped 6 bases from V and 2 bases from J, with 5 bases between. The DNA for the CDR3 is TGTGCCAGCAGCCAGCCTGGGGCCAACGTCCTGACTTTC. Protein product: CASSQPGANVLTF.

The chain joins TRBV7-2 to TRBJ2-1, with TRBD2 matching 15 bases. V gave up 0 bases and J gave up 9 bases; unmatched junction bases: 6. The CDR3 spans 17 residues. Germline-derived CDR1 and CDR2 are SGHTA and FQGNSA. The CDR3 region is CASSLAGTSGRRREQFF. Written as DNA, the CDR3 is TGTGCCAGCAGCTTAGCGGGGACTAGCGGGAGGCGTCGTGAGCAGTTCTTC. Looking up the rest from reference TRBV7-2 and TRBJ2-1 gives the full variable domain: GAGVSQSPSNKVTEKGKDVELRCDPISGHTALYWYRQSLGQGLEFLIYFQGNSAPDKSGLPSDRFSAERTGGSVSTLTIQRTQQEDSAVYLCASSLAGTSGRRREQFFGPGTRLTVL.

This clonotype turned up a few times. The chain employs TRBV4-1 and TRBJ2-7, with 9 bases aligning to TRBD1. The CDR3 consists of 14 residues. CDR1 is MGHRA, CDR2 YSYEKL, per germline. V lost 2 bases, J lost 4 bases, and 3 bases stayed unmatched. The CDR3 loop reads CASSQTDRGYEQYF. Here the CDR3 DNA reads TGCGCCAGCAGCCAAACGGACAGGGGTTACGAGCAGTACTTC.

The count of this clonotype is one. V is TRBV12-3 or TRBV12-4 and J is TRBJ2-3, with 9 bases that match TRBD1. The CDR3 totals 15 residues. With V trimmed by 5 bases and J by 4 bases, 7 bases remained unmatched. The CDR3 sequence is CASSRRRTGADTQYF. The CDR3 bases are TGTGCCAGCAGTCGAAGGCGGACAGGGGCAGATACGCAGTATTTT.

This clonotype came up many times. This sequence joins TRBV3-1 and TRBJ2-1, with TRBD2 matching 8 bases. The CDR3 contains 15 residues. The V gene's germline CDR1 is LGHDT and CDR2 YNNKEL (reference sequence). The ends lost 1 base at V and 8 bases at J; junction bases unmatched: 7. For the CDR3, the DNA is TGTGCCAGCAGCCAAGTTGTGGGACTAGGCCATGAGCAGTTCTTC. This gives the protein CASSQVVGLGHEQFF.